This TCR beta chain was sequenced in a study of T cells after yellow fever vaccination. One entry per CDR3 protein, called by TCRdb with MiXCR from the 5' RACE reads. The table records around 60,000 distinct CDR3 sequences, approximately 5.5% of them present only once. This clonotype was recorded many times. Study results and limitations: Only a small proportion of the clonotypes turned up in both the CD4 and the CD8 compartments, likely arising from convergent recombination.

CDR1 is MNHEY, CDR2 SMNVEV, per germline (reference sequence). The CDR3 runs to 14 residues. V lost 5 bases and J lost 5, with 15 bases in between. The clonotype originates from a man between 18 and 29 years old who received the YFV17D yellow fever vaccine. The chain employs TRBV27 and TRBJ2-5; the D gene is possibly TRBD1 (6 bases). The starting material was PBMCs, either bulk or a sorted T-cell subset (CD4+, CD8+, memory, or dextramer-sorted; not recorded which), obtained on the day of the yellow fever booster vaccination. CDR3 region: CASSTDTGLETQYF. CDR3 coding DNA: TGTGCCAGCAGTACGGATACAGGGTTGGAGACCCAGTACTTC.